This TCR beta chain was identified during a study of identical twins. TCRdb redid the calling of the 5' RACE reads with MiXCR, one entry per CDR3 protein. The sample consists of 350,000 or so distinct CDR3 sequences, approximately 8.7% of them appearing once. Unmatched junction bases numbered 2, after V lost 2 bases and J lost 0 bases. The CDR3 runs 15 residues. CDR1 and CDR2 from the germline V gene are MNHEY and SMNVEV (reference sequence). This clonotype was counted ten times or more. The J gene is TRBJ2-3, the V gene TRBV27; TRBD2 agrees at 7 bases. Material for sequencing was naive T cells sorted from blood. The clonotype comes from a woman aged 45-65 years in good health. CDR3 amino acids: CASSLRGDSTDTQYF. The DNA for the CDR3 is TGTGCCAGCAGTTTACGGGGGGATAGCACAGATACGCAGTATTTT.